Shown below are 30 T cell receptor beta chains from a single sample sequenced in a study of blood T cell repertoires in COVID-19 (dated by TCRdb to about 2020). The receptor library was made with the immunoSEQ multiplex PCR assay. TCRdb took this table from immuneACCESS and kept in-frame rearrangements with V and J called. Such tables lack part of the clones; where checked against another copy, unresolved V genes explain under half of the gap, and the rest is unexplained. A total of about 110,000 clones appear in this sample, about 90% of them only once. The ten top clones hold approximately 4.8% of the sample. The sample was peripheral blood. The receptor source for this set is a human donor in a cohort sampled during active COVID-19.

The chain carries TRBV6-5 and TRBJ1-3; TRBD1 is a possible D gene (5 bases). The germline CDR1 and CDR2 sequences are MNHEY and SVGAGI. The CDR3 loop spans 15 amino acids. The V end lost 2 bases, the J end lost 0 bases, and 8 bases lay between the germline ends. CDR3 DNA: TGTGCCAGCAGTTACGGGGGAGGCTCTGGAAACACCATATATTTT. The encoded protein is CASSYGGGSGNTIYF.

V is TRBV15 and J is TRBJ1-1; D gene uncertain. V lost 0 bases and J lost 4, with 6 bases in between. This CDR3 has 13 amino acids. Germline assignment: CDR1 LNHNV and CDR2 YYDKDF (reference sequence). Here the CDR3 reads CATSRERVTEAFF. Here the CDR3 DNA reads TGTGCCACCAGCAGAGAACGGGTCACTGAAGCTTTCTTT. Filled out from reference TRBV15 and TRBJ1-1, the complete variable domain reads DAMVIQNPRYQVTQFGKPVTLSCSQTLNHNVMYWYQQKSSQAPKLLFHYYDKDFNNEADTPDNFQSRRPNTSFCFLDIRSPGLGDTAMYLCATSRERVTEAFFGQGTRLTVV.

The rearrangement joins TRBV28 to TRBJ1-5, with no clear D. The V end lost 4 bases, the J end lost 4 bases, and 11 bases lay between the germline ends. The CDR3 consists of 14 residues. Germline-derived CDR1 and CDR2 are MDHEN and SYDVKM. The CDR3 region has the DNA TGTGCCAGCAGTTGGTACAGACAAAATCAGCCCCAGCATTTT. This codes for CASSWYRQNQPQHF. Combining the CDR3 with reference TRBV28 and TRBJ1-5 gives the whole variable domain DVKVTQSSRYLVKRTGEKVFLECVQDMDHENMFWYRQDPGLGLRLIYFSYDVKMKEKGDIPEGYSVSREKKERFSLILESASTNQTSMYLCASSWYRQNQPQHFGDGTRLSIL.

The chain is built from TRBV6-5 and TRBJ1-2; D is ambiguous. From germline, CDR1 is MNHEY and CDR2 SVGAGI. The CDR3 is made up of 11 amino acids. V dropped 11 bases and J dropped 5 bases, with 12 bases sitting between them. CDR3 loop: CAGKSGYGYTF. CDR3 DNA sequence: TGTGCCGGAAAAAGCGGTTATGGCTACACCTTC.

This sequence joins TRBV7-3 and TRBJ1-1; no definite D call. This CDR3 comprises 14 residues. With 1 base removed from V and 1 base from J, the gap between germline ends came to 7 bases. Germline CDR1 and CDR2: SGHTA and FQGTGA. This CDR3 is CASSLSGGNTEAFF. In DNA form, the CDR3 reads TGTGCCAGCAGCTTAAGTGGCGGGAACACTGAAGCTTTCTTT.

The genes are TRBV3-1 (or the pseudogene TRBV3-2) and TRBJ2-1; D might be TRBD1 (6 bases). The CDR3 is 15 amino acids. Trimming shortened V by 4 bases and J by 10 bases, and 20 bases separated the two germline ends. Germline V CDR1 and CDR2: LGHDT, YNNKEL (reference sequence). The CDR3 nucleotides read TGTGCCAGCAGCCGCTATGAGAGGGGGTTAGGGGAGCAGTTCTTC. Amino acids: CASSRYERGLGEQFF.

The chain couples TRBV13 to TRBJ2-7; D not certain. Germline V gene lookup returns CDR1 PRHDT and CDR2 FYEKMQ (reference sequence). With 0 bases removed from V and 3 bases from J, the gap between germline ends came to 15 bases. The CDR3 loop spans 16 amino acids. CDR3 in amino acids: CASSLGGFRKNYEQYF. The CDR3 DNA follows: TGTGCCAGCAGCTTAGGCGGGTTTCGGAAAAACTACGAGCAGTACTTC.

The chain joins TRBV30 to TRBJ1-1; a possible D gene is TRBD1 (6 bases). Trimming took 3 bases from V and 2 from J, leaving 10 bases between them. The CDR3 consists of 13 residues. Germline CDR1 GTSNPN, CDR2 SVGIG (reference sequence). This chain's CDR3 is CAWRDRLNTEAFF. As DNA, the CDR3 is TGTGCCTGGAGAGACAGGCTCAACACTGAAGCTTTCTTT.

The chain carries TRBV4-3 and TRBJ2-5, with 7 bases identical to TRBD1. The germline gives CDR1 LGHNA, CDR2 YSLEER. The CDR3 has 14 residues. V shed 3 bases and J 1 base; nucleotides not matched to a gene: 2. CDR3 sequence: CASSQWDSQETQYF. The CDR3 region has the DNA TGCGCCAGCAGCCAGTGGGACAGCCAAGAGACCCAGTACTTC.

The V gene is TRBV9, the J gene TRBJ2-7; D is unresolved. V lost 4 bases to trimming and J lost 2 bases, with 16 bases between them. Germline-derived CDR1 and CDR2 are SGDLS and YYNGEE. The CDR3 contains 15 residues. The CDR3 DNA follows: TGTGCCAGCAGCCCGCAGGAAAGTTTTGCCTACGAGCAGTACTTC. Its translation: CASSPQESFAYEQYF.

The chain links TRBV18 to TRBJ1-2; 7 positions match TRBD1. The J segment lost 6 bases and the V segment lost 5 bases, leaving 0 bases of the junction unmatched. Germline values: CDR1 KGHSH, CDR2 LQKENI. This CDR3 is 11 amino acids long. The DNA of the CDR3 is TGTGCCAGCTCAACAGGGGATGGCTACACCTTC. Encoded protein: CASSTGDGYTF.

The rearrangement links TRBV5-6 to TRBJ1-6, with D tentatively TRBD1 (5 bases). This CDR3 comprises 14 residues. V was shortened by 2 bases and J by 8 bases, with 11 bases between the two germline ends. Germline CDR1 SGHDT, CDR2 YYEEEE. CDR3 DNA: TGTGCCAGCAGCTTAGGGGTACGGGATTCACCCCTCCACTTT. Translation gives CASSLGVRDSPLHF.

The CDR3: CASSFGGGDYEQYF. The CDR3 DNA sequence: TGTGCCAGCAGCTTTGGCGGGGGAGACTACGAGCAGTACTTC. This chain links TRBV7-3 with TRBJ2-7; 7 positions agree with TRBD2. Trimming removed 3 bases from V and 3 bases from J; junction bases left unmatched: 5. CDR1 is SGHTA, CDR2 FQGTGA, per germline. This CDR3 has 14 residues.

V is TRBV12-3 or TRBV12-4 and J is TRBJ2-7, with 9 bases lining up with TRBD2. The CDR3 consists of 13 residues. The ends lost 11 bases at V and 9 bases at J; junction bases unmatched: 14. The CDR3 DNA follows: TGTGCCTCCCAAGGGCTAGCGGGACTCCGGCAGTACTTC. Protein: CASQGLAGLRQYF.

CDR3 bases: TGTGCCAGCAGCTTATCGACAGGAGGTAGTGAAAAACTGTTTTTT. Its translation: CASSLSTGGSEKLFF. The chain joins TRBV11-2 to TRBJ1-4; tentative D call: TRBD1 (6 bases). The CDR3 runs 15 residues. Trimming stripped 2 bases from V and 7 bases from J, with 14 bases between. The V gene's germline CDR1 is SGHAT and CDR2 FQNNGV.

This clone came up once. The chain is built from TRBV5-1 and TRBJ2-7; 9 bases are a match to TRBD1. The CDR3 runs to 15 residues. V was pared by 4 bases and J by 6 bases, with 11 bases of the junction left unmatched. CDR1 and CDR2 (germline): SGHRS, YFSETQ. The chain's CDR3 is CASSPAGTGFIEQYF. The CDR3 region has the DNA TGCGCCAGCAGCCCGGCCGGGACAGGGTTTATCGAGCAGTACTTC.

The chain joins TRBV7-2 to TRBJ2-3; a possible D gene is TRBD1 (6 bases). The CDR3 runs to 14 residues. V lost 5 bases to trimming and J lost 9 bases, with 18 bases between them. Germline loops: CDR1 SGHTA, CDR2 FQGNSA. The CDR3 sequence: CASSPSSAQGTQYF. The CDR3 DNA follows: TGTGCCAGCAGCCCAAGTAGTGCGCAGGGGACGCAGTATTTT.

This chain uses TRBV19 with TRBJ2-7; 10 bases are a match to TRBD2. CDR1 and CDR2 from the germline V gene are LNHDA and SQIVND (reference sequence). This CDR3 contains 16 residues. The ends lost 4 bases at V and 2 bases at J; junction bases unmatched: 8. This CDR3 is CASSNLQAGGPYEQYF. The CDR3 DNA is TGTGCCAGTAGTAACCTCCAAGCGGGAGGGCCCTACGAGCAGTACTTC.

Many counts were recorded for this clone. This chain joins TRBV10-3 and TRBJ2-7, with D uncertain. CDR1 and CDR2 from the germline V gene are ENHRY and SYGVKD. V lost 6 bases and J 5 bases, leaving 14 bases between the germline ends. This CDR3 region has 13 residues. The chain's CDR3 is CAIRPGREDEQYF. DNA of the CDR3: TGTGCCATCAGACCCGGTCGAGAGGACGAGCAGTACTTC.

The DNA for the CDR3 is TGTGCCAGCAGTTACTCCAGGAATAGCAATCAGCCCCAGCATTTT. This codes for CASSYSRNSNQPQHF. The gene calls are TRBV6-5 and TRBJ1-5; D unresolved. The CDR3 loop spans 15 amino acids. The germline V gene has CDR1 MNHEY and CDR2 SVGAGI. Trimming stripped 0 bases from V and 0 bases from J, with 6 bases between.

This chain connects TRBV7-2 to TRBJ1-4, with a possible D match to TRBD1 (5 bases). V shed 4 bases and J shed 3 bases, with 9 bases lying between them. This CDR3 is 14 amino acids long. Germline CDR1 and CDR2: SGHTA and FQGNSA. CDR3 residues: CASSWQGSNEKLFF. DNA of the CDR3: TGTGCCAGCAGCTGGCAGGGTTCTAATGAAAAACTGTTTTTT.

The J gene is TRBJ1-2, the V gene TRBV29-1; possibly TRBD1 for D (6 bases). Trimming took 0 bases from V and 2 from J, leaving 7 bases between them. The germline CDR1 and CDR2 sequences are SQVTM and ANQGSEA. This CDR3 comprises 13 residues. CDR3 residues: CSVEEQGNYGYTF. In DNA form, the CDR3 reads TGCAGCGTTGAAGAACAGGGAAACTATGGCTACACCTTC.

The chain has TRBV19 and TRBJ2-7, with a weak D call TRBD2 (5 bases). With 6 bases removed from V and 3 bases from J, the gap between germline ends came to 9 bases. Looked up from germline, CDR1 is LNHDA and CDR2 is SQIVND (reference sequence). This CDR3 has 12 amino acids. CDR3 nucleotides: TGTGCCAGTAGCCAACGGGGCTACGAGCAGTACTTC. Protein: CASSQRGYEQYF.

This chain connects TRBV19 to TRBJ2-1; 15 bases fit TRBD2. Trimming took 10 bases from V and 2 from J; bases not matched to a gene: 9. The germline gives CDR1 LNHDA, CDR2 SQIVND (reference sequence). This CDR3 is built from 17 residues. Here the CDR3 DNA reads TGTGCCACCTCGGGACTAGCGGGAGGAGGAGCCTACAATGAGCAGTTCTTC. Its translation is CATSGLAGGGAYNEQFF.

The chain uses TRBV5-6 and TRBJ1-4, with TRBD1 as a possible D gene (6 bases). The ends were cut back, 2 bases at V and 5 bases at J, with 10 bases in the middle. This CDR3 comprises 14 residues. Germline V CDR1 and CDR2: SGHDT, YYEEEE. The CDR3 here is CASSFGRGNEKLFF. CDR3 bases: TGTGCCAGCAGCTTCGGCAGGGGAAATGAAAAACTGTTTTTT.

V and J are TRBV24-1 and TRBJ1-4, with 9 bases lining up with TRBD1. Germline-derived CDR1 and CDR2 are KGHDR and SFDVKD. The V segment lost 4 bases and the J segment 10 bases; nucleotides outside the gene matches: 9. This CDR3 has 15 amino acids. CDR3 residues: CATSDLGQGFGKLFF. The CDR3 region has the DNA TGTGCCACCAGTGACCTGGGACAGGGATTTGGAAAACTGTTTTTT.

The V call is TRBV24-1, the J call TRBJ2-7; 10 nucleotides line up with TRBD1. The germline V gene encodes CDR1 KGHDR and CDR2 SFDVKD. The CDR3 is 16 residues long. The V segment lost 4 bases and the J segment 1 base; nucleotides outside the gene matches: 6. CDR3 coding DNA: TGTGCCACCAGTGACGCCGGGACAGGGGTTTCCTACGAGCAGTACTTC. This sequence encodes CATSDAGTGVSYEQYF.

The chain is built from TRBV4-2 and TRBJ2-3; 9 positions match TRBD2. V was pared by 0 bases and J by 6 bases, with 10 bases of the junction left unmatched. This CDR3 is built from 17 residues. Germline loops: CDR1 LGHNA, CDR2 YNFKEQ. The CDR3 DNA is TGTGCCAGCAGCCAAGATTTAGCGGGGGAGTACCGGGATACGCAGTATTTT. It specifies CASSQDLAGEYRDTQYF.

CDR3 sequence reads: CASSDRAGANVLTF. The CDR3 DNA is TGTGCCAGCAGCGACAGGGCTGGGGCCAACGTCCTGACTTTC. The chain links TRBV9 to TRBJ2-6; TRBD1 might be the D (6 bases). The CDR3 contains 14 residues. Trimming pared 3 bases from V and 2 bases from J, leaving 6 bases between. Germline assignment: CDR1 SGDLS and CDR2 YYNGEE.

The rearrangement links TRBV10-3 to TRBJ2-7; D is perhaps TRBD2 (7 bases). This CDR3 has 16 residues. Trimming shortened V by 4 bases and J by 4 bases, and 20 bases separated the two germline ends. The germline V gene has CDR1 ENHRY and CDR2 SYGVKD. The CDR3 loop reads CAISGDSRRGPYEQYF. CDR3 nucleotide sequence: TGTGCCATCAGTGGAGATAGTAGGCGGGGGCCATACGAGCAGTACTTC.